These T cell receptor beta chains were read from a single sample in a study of blood T cell repertoires in COVID-19. Using immunoSEQ multiplex PCR, the repertoire was profiled, and TCRdb retains in-frame clones only, with some absent. The table includes approximately 180,000 clones, 82% detected once. Sequencing input: peripheral blood. These receptors were collected from a woman in her 70s with acute or convalescent COVID-19. Both conserved end residues are part of each CDR3. A D gene is named only where the DNA matches it firmly. For some rows the clone size is stated as once, few or many, or as a class when expanded; others skip it.

.,TRBV6-4,few,TRBJ2-4,TGTGCCAGCAGTTCTGCGGGGGCCAGTAACAAGCCAGCCAAAAACATTCAGTACTTC,CASSSAGASNKPAKNIQYF
TRBD1,TRBV15,.,TRBJ2-7,TGTGCCACCAGCATCGTGACAGGGGACGAGCAGTACTTC,CATSIVTGDEQYF
TRBD1,TRBV5-4,few,TRBJ1-2,TGTGCCAGCAGCGGAGGGACAGGGGCAACCGAGGATGGCTACACCTTC,CASSGGTGATEDGYTF
.,TRBV12-5,.,TRBJ2-2,TGTGCTAGTGGGACAGCCTACACCGGGGAGCTGTTTTTT,CASGTAYTGELFF
.,TRBV6-7,once,TRBJ1-1,TGTGCCAGCAGTTACTCGAGCCCCCCTCCCACTGAAGCTTTCTTT,CASSYSSPPPTEAFF
.,TRBV6-2/TRBV6-3,.,TRBJ1-6,TGTGCCAGCAGTTACTCGGGGCAGGGGAGCTCACCCCTCCACTTT,CASSYSGQGSSPLHF
TRBD2,TRBV20-1,.,TRBJ2-1,TGCAGTGCTAGTCCCGCACTAGCGGGAGCATACAATGAGCAGTTCTTC,CSASPALAGAYNEQFF
TRBD2,TRBV19,.,TRBJ2-7,TGTGCCAGTAGTCCGGCTAGCGGGAGGGTCACCCCTCAGTACTTC,CASSPASGRVTPQYF
TRBD1,TRBV18,.,TRBJ1-1,TGTGCCAGCTCACCTCAGGGGGCTACGGACACTGAAGCTTTCTTT,CASSPQGATDTEAFF
TRBD1,TRBV5-1,.,TRBJ2-7,TGCGCCAGCAGCTTGGCACCGGGACAGGGGATCGACGAGCAGTACTTC,CASSLAPGQGIDEQYF
TRBD2,TRBV9,.,TRBJ2-2,TGTGCCAGCAGCGCCGGGACTAGCGGGAGGAGGACCGGGGAGCTGTTTTTT,CASSAGTSGRRTGELFF
.,TRBV4-3,.,TRBJ1-1,TGCGCCAGCAGCCAAGAGGGAGGGTTGGCGAACACTGAAGCTTTCTTT,CASSQEGGLANTEAFF
TRBD1,TRBV18,.,TRBJ1-3,TGTGCCAGCTCACCCATGGACAGGTTGGAATCTGGAAACACCATATATTTT,CASSPMDRLESGNTIYF
.,TRBV15,.,TRBJ1-1,TGTGCCACCAGCAGACTCGGGTACGAGACTGAAGCTTTCTTT,CATSRLGYETEAFF
TRBD1,TRBV5-1,.,TRBJ1-5,TGCGCCAGCAGCCTCGGGACAGATCAGCCCCAGCATTTT,CASSLGTDQPQHF
TRBD1,TRBV10-3,once,TRBJ1-2,TGTGCCATCAGTGAGCTCGACAGGGCAAACTATGGCTACACCTTC,CAISELDRANYGYTF
TRBD1,TRBV6-5,many,TRBJ1-2,TGTGCCAGCAGTTACGACCAAAATGACAGGGTCTATGGCTACACCTTC,CASSYDQNDRVYGYTF
TRBD1,TRBV5-1,.,TRBJ1-4,TGCGCCAGCAGCTTGGAGGGACAGGGGGCTAATGAAAAACTGTTTTTT,CASSLEGQGANEKLFF
TRBD1,TRBV4-3,.,TRBJ1-2,TGCGCCAGCAGCCCAGAACTCCGCTTACAGGGGCCTCCTTATGAGGTCACCTTC,CASSPELRLQGPPYEVTF
TRBD1,TRBV30,.,TRBJ1-5,TGTGCCTGGAGGAAGGGACAGTTAGATCAGCCCCAGCATTTT,CAWRKGQLDQPQHF
.,TRBV18,few,TRBJ1-4,TGTGCCAGCTCACCGGACAGTGGGGAAAAACTGTTTTTT,CASSPDSGEKLFF
TRBD2,TRBV11-3,.,TRBJ2-5,TGTGCCAGCAGCTTGGGGCAGTCGGGAGGCCCCTCTTGGACCCAAGAGACCCAGTACTTC,CASSLGQSGGPSWTQETQYF
.,TRBV7-2,.,TRBJ1-3,TGTGCCAGCAGCGACGAACGACCAGGTTACACCATATATTTT,CASSDERPGYTIYF
.,TRBV3-1/TRBV3-2,.,TRBJ1-1,TGTGCCAGCAGCCAAGGCGGGCCTGAAGCTTTCTTT,CASSQGGPEAFF
.,TRBV28,.,TRBJ1-2,TGTGCCAGCACCCTCAGCCCCTCCGACAGACTGGGGTATGGCTACACCTTC,CASTLSPSDRLGYGYTF
TRBD2,TRBV5-1,.,TRBJ2-3,TGCGCCAGCAGCCCGGAGGCGCGGGAGGGCACAGATACGCAGTATTTT,CASSPEAREGTDTQYF
TRBD2,TRBV11-1,few,TRBJ2-1,TGTGCCAGCAGTCCTAGCGGGAGGGGCTCCTACAATGAGCAGTTCTTC,CASSPSGRGSYNEQFF
TRBD2,TRBV4-3,.,TRBJ2-3,TGCGCCAGCAGCCTTTTAGCGGGAGGGGACTCTAGCACAGATACGCAGTATTTT,CASSLLAGGDSSTDTQYF
.,TRBV7-2,.,TRBJ1-1,TGTGCCAGCAGCTTACGTGGGGGGACTGAAGCTTTCTTT,CASSLRGGTEAFF
.,TRBV5-1,.,TRBJ1-1,TGCGCCAGCAGCTTGGGGACTTCTGTGGGACAAAGAGAAGCTTTCTTT,CASSLGTSVGQREAFF
TRBD2,TRBV10-1,.,TRBJ2-3,TGCGCCAGCAGTAGCGGGAGCCCCGCCACAGATACGCAGTATTTT,CASSSGSPATDTQYF
TRBD2,TRBV11-2,once,TRBJ2-1,TGTGCCAGCAGTCCCTGGCGGCTAGCGGGGGAAGTGTCCTACAATGAGCAGTTCTTC,CASSPWRLAGEVSYNEQFF
TRBD2,TRBV6-4,.,TRBJ2-7,TGTGCCAGCCTCGGACTAGCAGGTGGTGGGGACGAGCAGTACTTC,CASLGLAGGGDEQYF
.,TRBV7-9,once,TRBJ2-1,TGTGCCAGCAGCTCGCCGGATGAGCAGTTCTTC,CASSSPDEQFF
.,TRBV7-9,once,TRBJ1-2,TGTGCCAGCAGCTTAGACACAAACTATGGCTACACCTTC,CASSLDTNYGYTF
TRBD1,TRBV19,.,TRBJ1-1,TGTGCCAGTAGTAAGGACAGGTTTGGCTCTGAAGCTTTCTTT,CASSKDRFGSEAFF
.,TRBV5-6,.,TRBJ1-1,TGTGCCAGCAGCTCCCGTACAGGGAGGAACACTGAAGCTTTCTTT,CASSSRTGRNTEAFF
.,TRBV28,once,TRBJ1-4,TGTGCCAGCAGTCTGAACAGCCATAATGAAAAACTGTTTTTT,CASSLNSHNEKLFF
.,TRBV27,.,TRBJ2-1,TGTGCCAGCAGACACCCTAGCTCCTACAATGAGCAGTTCTTC,CASRHPSSYNEQFF
TRBD2,TRBV4-3,.,TRBJ2-1,TGCGCCAGCAGCCAAGGGCTAGCGGGGTACAATGAGCAGTTCTTC,CASSQGLAGYNEQFF
TRBD2,TRBV10-3,.,TRBJ2-2,TGTGCCGCTTCTAGCGGGAGGACGAACACCGGGGAGCTGTTTTTT,CAASSGRTNTGELFF
.,TRBV29-1,.,TRBJ1-2,TGCAGCGTTGACCCGGGGAGCCTCTATGGCTACACCTTC,CSVDPGSLYGYTF
TRBD1,TRBV30,once,TRBJ1-1,TGTGCCTGGAGTGTTCCACCTTTGGACAGGGCTTTTGAAGCTTTCTTT,CAWSVPPLDRAFEAFF
.,TRBV19,once,TRBJ1-2,TGTGCCAGTAGTATGAACAGCTACTATGGCTACACCTTC,CASSMNSYYGYTF
TRBD1,TRBV4-2,.,TRBJ2-2,TGTGCCAGCAGCCAAGGACAGGGTGGAGACACCGGGGAGCTGTTTTTT,CASSQGQGGDTGELFF
TRBD1,TRBV14,.,TRBJ1-5,TGTGCCAGCAGCCAAGATTCAGGGGGCTATCCATTCAATCAGCCCCAGCATTTT,CASSQDSGGYPFNQPQHF
.,TRBV20-1,.,TRBJ2-7,TGCAGTGTAGACAGTCCTTACGAGCAGTACTTC,CSVDSPYEQYF
TRBD1,TRBV29-1,once,TRBJ1-1,TGCAGCGTTGAAGGGGCAGGGGGAAACACTGAAGCTTTCTTT,CSVEGAGGNTEAFF
.,TRBV11-2,.,TRBJ2-3,TGTGCCAGCAGCTTCGGCGGGGGCCGCACAGATACGCAGTATTTT,CASSFGGGRTDTQYF
.,TRBV7-9,.,TRBJ2-1,TGTGCCAGCAGCTTACTAGCGCGGGCTGGCAATGAGCAGTTCTTC,CASSLLARAGNEQFF
TRBD1,TRBV18,.,TRBJ1-2,TGTGCCAGCTCACCAGGGAAGGGACAGGGAAACTATGGCTACACCTTC,CASSPGKGQGNYGYTF
.,TRBV10-1,.,TRBJ2-3,TGCGCCAGCAGTGAACCACCAGTGGATACGCAGTATTTT,CASSEPPVDTQYF
.,TRBV5-6,once,TRBJ1-1,TGTGCCAGCAGCTGGGGGGAGTCTGGAGCTTTCTTT,CASSWGESGAFF
TRBD1,TRBV4-2,.,TRBJ1-2,TGTGCCAGCAGCCCCGGACAGGGCAGCTATGGCTACACCTTC,CASSPGQGSYGYTF
.,TRBV28,.,TRBJ1-2,.,CASSLGVGTGSTF
TRBD1,TRBV29-1,once,TRBJ2-7,TGCAGCGTTGAAATTACAGGGGGTTCCTACGAGCAGTACTTC,CSVEITGGSYEQYF